This T cell receptor (beta chain) was identified during a study of radiation and T cells in renal cell carcinoma. Time point in this sample: baseline pretreatment blood. Treatment denoted: 15 Gy SBRT to primary tumor, nephrectomy 4 weeks later. The assay was immunoSEQ multiplex PCR, and TCRdb's table has in-frame clones only and misses some. This table holds roughly 120,000 clones, approximately 82% found once. This TCR was sampled from a woman aged 55-69 years with renal cell carcinoma. The source material was blood, sampled from a patient whose treatment included radiotherapy and nephrectomy.

CDR3 sequence (DNA): TGTGCCAGTAGTCCCCGGCCGATCGGCACTGAAGCTTTCTTT. Translated, it gives CASSPRPIGTEAFF. The chain employs TRBV19 and TRBJ1-1; D not resolved. Germline V gives CDR1 LNHDA, CDR2 SQIVND (reference sequence). The V end was cut by 5 bases, the J end by 4 bases, with 14 bases between. The CDR3 spans 14 residues. Drawing the rest from reference TRBV19 and TRBJ1-1, the complete variable domain is DGGITQSPKYLFRKEGQNVTLSCEQNLNHDAMYWYRQDPGQGLRLIYYSQIVNDFQKGDIAEGYSVSREKKESFPLTVTSAQKNPTAFYLCASSPRPIGTEAFFGQGTRLTVV.